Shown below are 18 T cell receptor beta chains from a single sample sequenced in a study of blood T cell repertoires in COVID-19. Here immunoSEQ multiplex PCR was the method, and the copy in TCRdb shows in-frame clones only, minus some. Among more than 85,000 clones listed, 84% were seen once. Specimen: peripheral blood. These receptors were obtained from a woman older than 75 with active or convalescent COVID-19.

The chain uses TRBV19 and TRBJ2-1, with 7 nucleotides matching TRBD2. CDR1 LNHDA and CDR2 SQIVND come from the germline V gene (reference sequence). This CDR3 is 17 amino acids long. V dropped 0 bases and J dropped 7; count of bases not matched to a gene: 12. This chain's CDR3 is CASSIDHTGGKSNEQFF. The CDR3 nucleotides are TGTGCCAGTAGTATAGATCATACGGGAGGCAAATCTAATGAGCAGTTCTTC.

The CDR3 sequence is CASRPSDSYEQYF. The DNA for the CDR3 is TGTGCCAGCAGGCCCTCGGACAGCTACGAGCAGTACTTC. J is TRBJ2-7 and V is TRBV12-3 or TRBV12-4, with D perhaps TRBD1 (6 bases). This CDR3 comprises 13 residues. V lost 6 bases to trimming and J lost 3 bases, with 12 bases between them.

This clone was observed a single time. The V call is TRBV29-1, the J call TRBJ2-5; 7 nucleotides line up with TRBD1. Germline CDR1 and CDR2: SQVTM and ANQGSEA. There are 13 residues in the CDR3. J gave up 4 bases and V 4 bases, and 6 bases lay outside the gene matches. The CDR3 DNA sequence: TGCAGCGTTGGGAGACAGGGTGGAGAGACCCAGTACTTC. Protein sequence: CSVGRQGGETQYF.

The CDR3 spells CASSKDTMSGYYNEQFF. The CDR3 DNA is TGTGCCAGCAGCAAAGATACGATGAGCGGGTATTACAATGAGCAGTTCTTC. The V call is TRBV21-1, the J call TRBJ2-1; the D call of TRBD2 is as the table states it, not checked on the DNA. TRBV21-1 has pseudogene status. The CDR3 extends over 17 amino acids.

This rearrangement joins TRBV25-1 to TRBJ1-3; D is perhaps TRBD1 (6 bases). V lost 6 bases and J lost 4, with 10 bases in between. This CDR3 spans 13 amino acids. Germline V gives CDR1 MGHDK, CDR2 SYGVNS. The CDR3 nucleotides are TGTGCCAGCAGGGGGGGGCAAGGAAACACCATATATTTT. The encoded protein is CASRGGQGNTIYF. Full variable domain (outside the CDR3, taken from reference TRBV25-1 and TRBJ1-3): EADIYQTPRYLVIGTGKKITLECSQTMGHDKMYWYQQDPGMELHLIHYSYGVNSTEKGDLSSESTVSRIRTEHFPLTLESARPSHTSQYLCASRGGQGNTIYFGEGSWLTVV.

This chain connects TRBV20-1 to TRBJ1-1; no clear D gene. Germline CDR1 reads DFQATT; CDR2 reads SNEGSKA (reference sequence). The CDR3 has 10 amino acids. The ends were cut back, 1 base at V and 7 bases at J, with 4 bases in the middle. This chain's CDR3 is CSARVVEAFF. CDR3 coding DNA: TGCAGTGCTAGAGTCGTTGAAGCTTTCTTT.

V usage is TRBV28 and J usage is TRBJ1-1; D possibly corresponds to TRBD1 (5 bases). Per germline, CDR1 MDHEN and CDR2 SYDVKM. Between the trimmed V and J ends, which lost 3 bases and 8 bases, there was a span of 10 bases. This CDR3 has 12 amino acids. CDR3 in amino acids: CASSFRQSEAFF. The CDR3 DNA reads TGTGCCAGCAGTTTCCGACAGAGCGAAGCTTTCTTT.

DNA of the CDR3: TGTGCCAGCAGTTTCATGAGGGGGCGCGGGGACACTGAAGCTTTCTTT. Encoded protein: CASSFMRGRGDTEAFF. The rearrangement joins TRBV28 to TRBJ1-1; 7 nucleotides match TRBD1. V shed 3 bases and J 3 bases; nucleotides not matched to a gene: 10. Germline CDR1 reads MDHEN; CDR2 reads SYDVKM. This CDR3 is 16 amino acids long. Looking up the rest from reference TRBV28 and TRBJ1-1 gives the full variable domain: DVKVTQSSRYLVKRTGEKVFLECVQDMDHENMFWYRQDPGLGLRLIYFSYDVKMKEKGDIPEGYSVSREKKERFSLILESASTNQTSMYLCASSFMRGRGDTEAFFGQGTRLTVV.

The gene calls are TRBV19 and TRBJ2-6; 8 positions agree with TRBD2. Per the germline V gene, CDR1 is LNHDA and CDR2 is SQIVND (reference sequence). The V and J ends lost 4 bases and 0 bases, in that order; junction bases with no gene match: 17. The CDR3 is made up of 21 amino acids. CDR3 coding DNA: TGTGCCAGTAGTACCTTATGGACTAGCTGGAGGTTCGACTCTGGGGCCAACGTCCTGACTTTC. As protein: CASSTLWTSWRFDSGANVLTF.

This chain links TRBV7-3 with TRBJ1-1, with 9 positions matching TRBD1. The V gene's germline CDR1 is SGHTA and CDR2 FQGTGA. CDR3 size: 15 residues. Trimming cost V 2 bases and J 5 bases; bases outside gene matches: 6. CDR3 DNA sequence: TGTGCCAGCAGCTTAGGGGGACAGGGTAAGACTGAAGCTTTCTTT. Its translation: CASSLGGQGKTEAFF.

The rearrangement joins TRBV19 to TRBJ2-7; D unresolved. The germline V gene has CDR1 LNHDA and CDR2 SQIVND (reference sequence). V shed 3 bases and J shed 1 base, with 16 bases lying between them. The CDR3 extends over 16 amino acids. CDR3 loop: CASSIHGAQLSYEQYF. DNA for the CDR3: TGTGCCAGTAGTATTCATGGAGCCCAACTTTCCTACGAGCAGTACTTC. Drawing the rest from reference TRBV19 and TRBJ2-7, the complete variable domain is DGGITQSPKYLFRKEGQNVTLSCEQNLNHDAMYWYRQDPGQGLRLIYYSQIVNDFQKGDIAEGYSVSREKKESFPLTVTSAQKNPTAFYLCASSIHGAQLSYEQYFGPGTRLTVT.

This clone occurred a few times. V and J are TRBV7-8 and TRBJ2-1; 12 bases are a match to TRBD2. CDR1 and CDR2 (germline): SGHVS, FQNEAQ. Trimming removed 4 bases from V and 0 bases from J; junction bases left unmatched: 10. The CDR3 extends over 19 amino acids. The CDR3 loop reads CASSSRLAGGRGSYNEQFF. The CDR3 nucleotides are TGTGCCAGCAGCTCCCGGCTAGCGGGAGGGCGGGGCTCCTACAATGAGCAGTTCTTC.

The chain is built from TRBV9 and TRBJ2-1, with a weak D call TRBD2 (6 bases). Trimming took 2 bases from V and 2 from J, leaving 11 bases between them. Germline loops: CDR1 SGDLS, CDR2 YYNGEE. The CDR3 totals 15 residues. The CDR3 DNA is TGTGCCAGCAGCGTGAGCGGGTCTCCCTACAATGAGCAGTTCTTC. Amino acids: CASSVSGSPYNEQFF.

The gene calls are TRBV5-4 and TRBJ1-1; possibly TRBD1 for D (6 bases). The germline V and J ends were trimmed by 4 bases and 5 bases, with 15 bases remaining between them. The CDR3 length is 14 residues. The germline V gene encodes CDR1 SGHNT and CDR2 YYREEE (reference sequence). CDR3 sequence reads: CASSLRGARTEAFF. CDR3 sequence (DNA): TGTGCCAGCAGCCTCCGGGGGGCTCGTACTGAAGCTTTCTTT.

CDR3 sequence reads: CASSESWGGEQFF. CDR3 bases: TGTGCCAGCAGTGAATCTTGGGGGGGCGAGCAGTTCTTC. The chain joins TRBV25-1 to TRBJ2-1; tentatively, D is TRBD2 (7 bases). With 1 base removed from V and 10 bases from J, the gap between germline ends came to 11 bases. Germline V lookup: CDR1 MGHDK, CDR2 SYGVNS. This CDR3 spans 13 amino acids.

The DNA of the CDR3 is TGTGCCAGTAGTGGTGGAGGGGCCTACGAGCAGTACTTC. Amino acids: CASSGGGAYEQYF. This chain links TRBV19 with TRBJ2-7, with D perhaps matching TRBD2 (6 bases). Germline V gene lookup returns CDR1 LNHDA and CDR2 SQIVND (reference sequence). This CDR3 spans 13 amino acids. The germline V and J ends were trimmed by 5 bases and 2 bases, with 10 bases remaining between them.

The CDR3 sequence is CASSQEGQGLTPQHF. In DNA, the CDR3 is TGTGCCAGCAGCCAAGAGGGACAGGGGCTGACGCCCCAGCATTTT. V gene TRBV3-1 (or the pseudogene TRBV3-2) combines with J gene TRBJ1-5, with 10 bases that match TRBD1. This CDR3 is 15 amino acids long. In germline, CDR1 is LGHDT, CDR2 YNNKEL (reference sequence). V dropped 0 bases and J dropped 9; count of bases not matched to a gene: 5.

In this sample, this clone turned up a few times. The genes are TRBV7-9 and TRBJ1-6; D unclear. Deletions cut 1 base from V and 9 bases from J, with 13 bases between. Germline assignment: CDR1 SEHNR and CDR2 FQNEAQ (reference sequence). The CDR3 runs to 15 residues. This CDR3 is CASSLGEGRISPLHF. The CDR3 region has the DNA TGTGCCAGCAGCTTAGGGGAAGGGAGGATTTCACCCCTCCACTTT.